This TCR beta chain was recovered during a study of shared clonotypes between healthy human individuals. Overall study results and limits: An anticipated effect of sequencing depth on clonotype sharing among donors was recognized.

With regard to this clone: Its antigen is unknown.

The study ran the assay at deep level. Only in-frame clones appear in the TCRdb table, and some are missing; sequencing was by immunoSEQ multiplex PCR. In the table there are a few million clones, approximately 94% of which are singletons. Germline loops: CDR1 SGDLS, CDR2 YYNGEE. The CDR3 loop spans 14 amino acids. Trimming left V 2 bases short and J 3 bases short, with 11 bases between. Material for sequencing was naive CD4+ T cells sorted from blood. Subset specified: CD45RA+ positively selected. The V call is TRBV9, the J call TRBJ1-2; D possibly corresponds to TRBD1 (6 bases). The receptor was isolated from a man aged 18 to 30 in good health. This CDR3 reads CASSVGTSDYGYTF. In DNA, the CDR3 is TGTGCCAGCAGCGTCGGGACATCCGACTATGGCTACACCTTC.